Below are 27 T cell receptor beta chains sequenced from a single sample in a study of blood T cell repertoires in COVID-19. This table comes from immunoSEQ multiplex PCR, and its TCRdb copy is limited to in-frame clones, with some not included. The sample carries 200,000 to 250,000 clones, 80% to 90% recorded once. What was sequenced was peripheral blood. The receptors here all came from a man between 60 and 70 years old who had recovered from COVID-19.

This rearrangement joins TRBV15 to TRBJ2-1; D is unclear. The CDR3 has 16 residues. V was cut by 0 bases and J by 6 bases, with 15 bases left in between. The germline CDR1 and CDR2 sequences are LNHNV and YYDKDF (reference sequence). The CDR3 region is CATSRDWATGSNEQFF. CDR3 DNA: TGTGCCACCAGCAGAGATTGGGCGACCGGCTCCAATGAGCAGTTCTTC.

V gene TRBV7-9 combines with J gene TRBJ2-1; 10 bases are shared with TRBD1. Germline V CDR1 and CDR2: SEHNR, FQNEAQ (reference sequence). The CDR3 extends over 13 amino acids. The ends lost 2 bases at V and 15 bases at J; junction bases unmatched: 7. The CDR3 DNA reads TGTGCCAGCAGCTTACTTCCCGGGACAGGGGTGTTCTTC. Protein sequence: CASSLLPGTGVFF.

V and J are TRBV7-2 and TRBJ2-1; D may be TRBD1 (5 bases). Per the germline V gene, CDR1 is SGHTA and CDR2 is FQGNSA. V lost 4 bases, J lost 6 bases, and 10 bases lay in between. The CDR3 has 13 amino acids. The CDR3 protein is CASSSTVTNEQFF. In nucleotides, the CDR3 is TGTGCCAGCAGCTCGACAGTGACCAATGAGCAGTTCTTC.

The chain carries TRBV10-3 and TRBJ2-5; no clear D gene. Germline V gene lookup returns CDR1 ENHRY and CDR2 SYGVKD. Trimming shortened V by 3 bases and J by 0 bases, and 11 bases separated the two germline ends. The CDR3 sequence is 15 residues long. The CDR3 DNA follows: TGTGCCATCAGTGATTCCGTACGGTACCAAGAGACCCAGTACTTC. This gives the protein CAISDSVRYQETQYF.

The CDR3 nucleotides are TGTGCCTCATCCGGGACAGGGGCCTCCGGAGCCTACAATGAGCAGTTCTTC. Its protein product is CASSGTGASGAYNEQFF. J is TRBJ2-1 and V is TRBV24-1; 10 positions match TRBD1. Losses at the gene ends were 12 bases for V and 2 bases for J; bases not matched to a gene: 15. The CDR3 extends over 17 amino acids. Germline V gene lookup returns CDR1 KGHDR and CDR2 SFDVKD.

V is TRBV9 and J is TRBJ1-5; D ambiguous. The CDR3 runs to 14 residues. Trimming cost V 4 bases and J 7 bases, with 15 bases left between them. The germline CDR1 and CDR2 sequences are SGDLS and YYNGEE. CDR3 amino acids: CASSRAGVGQPQHF. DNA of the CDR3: TGTGCCAGCAGCCGGGCGGGAGTAGGACAGCCCCAGCATTTT.

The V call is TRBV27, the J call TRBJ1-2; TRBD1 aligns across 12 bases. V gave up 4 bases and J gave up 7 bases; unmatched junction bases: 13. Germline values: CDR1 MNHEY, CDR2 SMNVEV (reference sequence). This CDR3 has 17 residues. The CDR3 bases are TGTGCCAGCAGTTACAGACCTCCGGGACAGGGGGCCTTTGGCTACACCTTC. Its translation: CASSYRPPGQGAFGYTF.

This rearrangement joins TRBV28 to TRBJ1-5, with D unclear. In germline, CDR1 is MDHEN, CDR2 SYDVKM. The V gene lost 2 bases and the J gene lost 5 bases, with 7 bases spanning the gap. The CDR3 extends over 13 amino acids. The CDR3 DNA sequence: TGTGCCAGCAGTTTAATGGCCGATCAGCCCCAGCATTTT. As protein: CASSLMADQPQHF.

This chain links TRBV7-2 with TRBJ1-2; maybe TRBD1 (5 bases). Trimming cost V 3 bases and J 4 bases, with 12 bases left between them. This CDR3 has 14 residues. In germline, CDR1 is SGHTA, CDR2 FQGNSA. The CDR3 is CASSLAGPTYGYTF. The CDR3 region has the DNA TGTGCCAGCAGCTTGGCAGGGCCGACCTATGGCTACACCTTC.

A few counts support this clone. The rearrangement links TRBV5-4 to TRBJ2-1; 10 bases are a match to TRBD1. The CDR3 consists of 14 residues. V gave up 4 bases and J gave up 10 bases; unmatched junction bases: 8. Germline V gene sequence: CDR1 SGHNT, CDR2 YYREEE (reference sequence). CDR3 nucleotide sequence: TGTGCCAGCAGCCTGGGACAGGGGTTTGAAGAGCAGTTCTTC. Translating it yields CASSLGQGFEEQFF. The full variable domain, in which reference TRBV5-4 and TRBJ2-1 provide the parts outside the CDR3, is ETGVTQSPTHLIKTRGQQVTLRCSSQSGHNTVSWYQQALGQGPQFIFQYYREEENGRGNFPPRFSGLQFPNYSSELNVNALELDDSALYLCASSLGQGFEEQFFGPGTRLTVL.

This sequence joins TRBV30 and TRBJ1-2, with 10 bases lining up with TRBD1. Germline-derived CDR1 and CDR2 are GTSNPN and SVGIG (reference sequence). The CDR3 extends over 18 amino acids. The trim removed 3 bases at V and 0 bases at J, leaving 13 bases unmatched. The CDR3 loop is CAWSPPGTGVTSNYGYTF. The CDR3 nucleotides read TGTGCCTGGAGCCCCCCCGGGACAGGGGTTACGTCTAACTATGGCTACACCTTC.

Here the CDR3 reads CASRDREGSNQPQHF. DNA of the CDR3: TGTGCCAGCAGGGACAGGGAAGGGAGCAATCAGCCCCAGCATTTT. The chain uses TRBV2 and TRBJ1-5; 8 bases are shared with TRBD1. Germline CDR1 SNHLY, CDR2 FYNNEI. The CDR3 is made up of 15 amino acids. J gave up 1 base and V 6 bases, and 5 bases lay outside the gene matches.

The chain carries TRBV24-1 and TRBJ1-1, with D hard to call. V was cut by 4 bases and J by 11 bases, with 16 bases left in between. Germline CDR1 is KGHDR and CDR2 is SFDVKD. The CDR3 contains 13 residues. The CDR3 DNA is TGTGCCACCAGTGACTCCGGGTCCGGATCGGCTTTCTTT. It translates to CATSDSGSGSAFF.

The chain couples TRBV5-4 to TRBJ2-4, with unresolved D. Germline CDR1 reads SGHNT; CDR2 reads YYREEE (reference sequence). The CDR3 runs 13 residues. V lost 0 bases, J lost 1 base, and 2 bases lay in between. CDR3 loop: CASSLAAKNIQYF. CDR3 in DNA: TGTGCCAGCAGCTTGGCTGCCAAAAACATTCAGTACTTC.

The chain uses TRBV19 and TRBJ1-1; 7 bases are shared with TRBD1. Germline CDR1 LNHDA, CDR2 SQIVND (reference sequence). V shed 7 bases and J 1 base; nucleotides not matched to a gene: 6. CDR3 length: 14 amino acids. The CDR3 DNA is TGTGCCAGTATCCCACGGACAGGGAACACTGAAGCTTTCTTT. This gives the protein CASIPRTGNTEAFF. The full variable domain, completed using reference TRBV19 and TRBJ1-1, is DGGITQSPKYLFRKEGQNVTLSCEQNLNHDAMYWYRQDPGQGLRLIYYSQIVNDFQKGDIAEGYSVSREKKESFPLTVTSAQKNPTAFYLCASIPRTGNTEAFFGQGTRLTVV.

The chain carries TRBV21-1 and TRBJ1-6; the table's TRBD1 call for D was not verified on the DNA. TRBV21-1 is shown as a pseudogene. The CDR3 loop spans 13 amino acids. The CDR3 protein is CASSKTGNSPLHF. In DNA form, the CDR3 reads TGTGCCAGCAGCAAAACAGGGAATTCACCCCTCCACTTT.

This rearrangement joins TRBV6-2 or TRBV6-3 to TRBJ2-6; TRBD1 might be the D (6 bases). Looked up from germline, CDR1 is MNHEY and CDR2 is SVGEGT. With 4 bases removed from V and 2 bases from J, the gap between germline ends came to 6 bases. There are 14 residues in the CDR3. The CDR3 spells CASSWGPGANVLTF. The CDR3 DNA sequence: TGTGCCAGCAGTTGGGGGCCTGGGGCCAACGTCCTGACTTTC.

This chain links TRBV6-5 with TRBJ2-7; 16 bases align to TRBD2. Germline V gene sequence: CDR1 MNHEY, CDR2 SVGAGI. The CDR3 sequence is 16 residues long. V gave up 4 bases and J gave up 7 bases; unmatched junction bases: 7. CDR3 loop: CASSSGLAGGPEEQYF. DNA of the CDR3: TGTGCCAGCAGTTCGGGACTAGCGGGAGGGCCTGAAGAGCAGTACTTC.

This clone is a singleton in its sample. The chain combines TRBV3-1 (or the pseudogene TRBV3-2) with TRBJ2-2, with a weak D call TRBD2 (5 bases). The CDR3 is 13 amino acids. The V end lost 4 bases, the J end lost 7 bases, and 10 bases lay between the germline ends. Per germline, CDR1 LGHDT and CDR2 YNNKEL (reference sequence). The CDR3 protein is CASSRRDIGELFF. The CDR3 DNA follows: TGTGCCAGCAGCCGCCGGGATATCGGGGAGCTGTTTTTT.

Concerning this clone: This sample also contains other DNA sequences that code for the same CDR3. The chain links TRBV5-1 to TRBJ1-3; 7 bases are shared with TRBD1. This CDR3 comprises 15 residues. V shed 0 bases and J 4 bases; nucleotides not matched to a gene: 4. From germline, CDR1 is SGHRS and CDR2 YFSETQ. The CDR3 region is CASSLAGGEGNTIYF. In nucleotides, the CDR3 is TGCGCCAGCAGCTTGGCAGGGGGTGAAGGAAACACCATATATTTT.

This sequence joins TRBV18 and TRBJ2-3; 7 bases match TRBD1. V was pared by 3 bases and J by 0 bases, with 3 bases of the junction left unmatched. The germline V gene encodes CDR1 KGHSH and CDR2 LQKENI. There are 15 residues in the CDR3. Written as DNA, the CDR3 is TGTGCCAGCTCACCTCCGGGACAGAGCACAGATACGCAGTATTTT. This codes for CASSPPGQSTDTQYF. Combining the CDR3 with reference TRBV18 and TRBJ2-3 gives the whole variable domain NAGVMQNPRHLVRRRGQEARLRCSPMKGHSHVYWYRQLPEEGLKFMVYLQKENIIDESGMPKERFSAEFPKEGPSILRIQQVVRGDSAAYFCASSPPGQSTDTQYFGPGTRLTVL.

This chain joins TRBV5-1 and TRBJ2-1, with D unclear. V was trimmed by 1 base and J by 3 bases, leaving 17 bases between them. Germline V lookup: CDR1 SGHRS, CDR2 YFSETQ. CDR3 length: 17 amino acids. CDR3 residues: CASSLSLVTNHYNEQFF. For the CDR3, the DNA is TGCGCCAGCAGCTTGTCGTTGGTTACTAACCACTACAATGAGCAGTTCTTC.

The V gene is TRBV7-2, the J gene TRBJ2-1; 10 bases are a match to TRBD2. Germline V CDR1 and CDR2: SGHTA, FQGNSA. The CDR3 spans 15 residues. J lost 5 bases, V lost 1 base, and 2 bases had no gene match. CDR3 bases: TGTGCCAGCAGCTTAGGGACTAGCGGCCACAATGAGCAGTTCTTC. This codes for CASSLGTSGHNEQFF.

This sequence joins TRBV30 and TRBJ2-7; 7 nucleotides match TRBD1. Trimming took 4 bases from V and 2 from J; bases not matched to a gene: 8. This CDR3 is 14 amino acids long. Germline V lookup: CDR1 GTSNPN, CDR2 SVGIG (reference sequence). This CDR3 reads CAWNRDSGTYEQYF. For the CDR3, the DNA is TGTGCCTGGAATCGGGACAGCGGAACCTACGAGCAGTACTTC.

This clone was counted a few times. In DNA form, the CDR3 reads TGTGCCAGCAGCCCGGGGACAGGGTCGACGGTCGAGCAGTACTTC. Amino acids: CASSPGTGSTVEQYF. This chain links TRBV7-9 with TRBJ2-7; 9 nucleotides line up with TRBD1. Germline V gene data show CDR1 as SEHNR and CDR2 as FQNEAQ (reference sequence). CDR3 length: 15 residues. V was pared by 5 bases and J by 6 bases, with 11 bases of the junction left unmatched.

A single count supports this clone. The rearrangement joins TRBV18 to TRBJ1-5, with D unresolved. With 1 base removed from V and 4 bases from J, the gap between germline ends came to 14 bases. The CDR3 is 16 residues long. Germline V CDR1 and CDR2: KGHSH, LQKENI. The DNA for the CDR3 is TGTGCCAGCTCACCACGCGGAAGGGAGTCTAATCAGCCCCAGCATTTT. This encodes CASSPRGRESNQPQHF.

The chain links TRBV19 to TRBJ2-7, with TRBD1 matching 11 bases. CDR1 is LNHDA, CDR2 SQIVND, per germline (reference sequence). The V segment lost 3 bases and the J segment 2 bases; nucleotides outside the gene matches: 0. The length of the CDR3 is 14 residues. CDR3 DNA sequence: TGTGCCAGTAGTATGGGACAGGGGGCCTACGAGCAGTACTTC. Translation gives CASSMGQGAYEQYF. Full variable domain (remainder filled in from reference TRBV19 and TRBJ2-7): DGGITQSPKYLFRKEGQNVTLSCEQNLNHDAMYWYRQDPGQGLRLIYYSQIVNDFQKGDIAEGYSVSREKKESFPLTVTSAQKNPTAFYLCASSMGQGAYEQYFGPGTRLTVT.